This T cell receptor beta chain is from a study of blood T cells in healthy people across ages. Concerning this clonotype itself: Possible read error: a much larger clone is one base away.

Each sample gave at least 7 million isolated PBMCs. Alongside a J-beta primer mix, a sample-barcoded 5' primer served in a second PCR lasting roughly 6 to 11 cycles. Every cDNA molecule bore a tag from a template-switch adaptor containing 12 random nucleotides. TCRdb fed the 5' RACE reads into MiXCR, producing one record per CDR3 protein. The profile shows 800,000 or so distinct CDR3 sequences, around half of them singletons. CDR3 size: 14 residues. V was clipped by 5 bases and J by 4 bases, with 15 bases between them. Per the germline V gene, CDR1 is SGHRS and CDR2 is YFSETQ. The sequenced sample consisted of blood. This sequence originates from an elderly man in good health. The rearrangement joins TRBV5-1 to TRBJ1-1, with TRBD1 as a possible D gene (6 bases). The CDR3 DNA reads TGCGCCAGCAGGCTGGGGGGCGTTAGCACTGAAGCTTTCTTT. This translates into CASRLGGVSTEAFF.